This is a list of T cell receptor beta chains from one sample in a study of blood T cell repertoires in COVID-19. Profiling relied on immunoSEQ multiplex PCR, and the TCRdb table lists in-frame clones only, not all of them. Seen here are some 110,000 clones, roughly 83% observed once, and the top ten hold 0.8% to 0.9%. Source material: peripheral blood. These receptors were obtained from a woman in her 70s with acute or convalescent COVID-19. Each CDR3 is given with its conserved first and last residue. The D gene is left open where the match is weak. Clone sizes are given selectively: once, few, many, or a class where the clone is expanded.

J gene: TRBJ1-1
D gene: TRBD1
clone size: NA
V gene: TRBV5-1
CDR3 DNA: TGCGCCAGCAGCTCCGGGACAGGGATAACTGAAGCTTTCTTT
CDR3 protein: CASSSGTGITEAFF

J gene: TRBJ2-1
D gene: TRBD1
clone size: NA
V gene: TRBV28
CDR3 DNA: TGTGCCAGCAGTCCCACAAGACAGGGAAGAAGGTTCTTC
CDR3 protein: CASSPTRQGRRFF

J gene: TRBJ2-1
D gene: NA
clone size: NA
V gene: TRBV30
CDR3 DNA: TGTGCCTGGAGTGTTCCAGGGAGGAATGAGCAGTTCTTC
CDR3 protein: CAWSVPGRNEQFF

J gene: TRBJ2-7
D gene: NA
clone size: NA
V gene: TRBV12-5
CDR3 DNA: TGTGCTAGTGGCTTGGGTGGGAGGAGGGACGAGCAGTACTTC
CDR3 protein: CASGLGGRRDEQYF

J gene: TRBJ1-6
D gene: NA
clone size: NA
V gene: TRBV30
CDR3 DNA: TGTGCCTGGACTCCCCCGCCAGGTCTGGGGAGGACCTATAATTCACCCCTCCACTTT
CDR3 protein: CAWTPPPGLGRTYNSPLHF

J gene: TRBJ2-7
D gene: TRBD2
clone size: NA
V gene: TRBV28
CDR3 DNA: TGTGCCAGCAGGGGGGCTAGCGGGAGTGAAGTCTACGAGCAGTACTTC
CDR3 protein: CASRGASGSEVYEQYF

J gene: TRBJ1-2
D gene: NA
clone size: NA
V gene: TRBV12-3/TRBV12-4
CDR3 DNA: TGTGCCAGCAGTCCCGGGAGCCCCTTTGGCTACACCTTC
CDR3 protein: CASSPGSPFGYTF

J gene: TRBJ2-5
D gene: TRBD1
clone size: NA
V gene: TRBV3-1/TRBV3-2
CDR3 DNA: TGTGCCAGCAGCCAAGATCCGGGACAGGGGACCCAGTACTTC
CDR3 protein: CASSQDPGQGTQYF

J gene: TRBJ1-3
D gene: TRBD1
clone size: NA
V gene: TRBV5-1
CDR3 DNA: TGCGCCAGCAGCCCCGGGACAGGGGAAACCATATATTTT
CDR3 protein: CASSPGTGETIYF

J gene: TRBJ2-3
D gene: TRBD1
clone size: NA
V gene: TRBV19
CDR3 DNA: TGTGCCAGTAGTCGTGGGACAGGGATTTCGGTTGCAGATACGCAGTATTTT
CDR3 protein: CASSRGTGISVADTQYF

J gene: TRBJ1-2
D gene: NA
clone size: few
V gene: TRBV12-3/TRBV12-4
CDR3 DNA: TGTGCCAGCAGTTTAACTGGGGCTGGCTACACCTTC
CDR3 protein: CASSLTGAGYTF

J gene: TRBJ2-2
D gene: NA
clone size: NA
V gene: TRBV5-5
CDR3 DNA: TGTGCCAGCAGCTTCCAACAGACGAACACCGGGGAGCTGTTTTTT
CDR3 protein: CASSFQQTNTGELFF

J gene: TRBJ1-3
D gene: NA
clone size: NA
V gene: TRBV1
CDR3 DNA: TGCACCAGCAGCCCATTGACAGGAGGAAACACCATATATTTT
CDR3 protein: CTSSPLTGGNTIYF

J gene: TRBJ2-7
D gene: NA
clone size: NA
V gene: TRBV11-2
CDR3 DNA: TGTGCCAGCAGCTTGCCGGGAAGAAAGGACGAGCAGTACTTC
CDR3 protein: CASSLPGRKDEQYF

J gene: TRBJ2-1
D gene: TRBD2
clone size: NA
V gene: TRBV10-3
CDR3 DNA: TGTGCCATCAGGGAGGGACTAGCGGGGTCCAATGAGCAGTTCTTC
CDR3 protein: CAIREGLAGSNEQFF

J gene: TRBJ2-6
D gene: TRBD1
clone size: NA
V gene: TRBV6-2/TRBV6-3
CDR3 DNA: TGTGCCAGCAGTTATGGGACAGGGATCGCTGGGGCCAACGTCCTGACTTTC
CDR3 protein: CASSYGTGIAGANVLTF

J gene: TRBJ2-5
D gene: NA
clone size: NA
V gene: TRBV19
CDR3 DNA: TGTGCCAGTAGTATAGGCGGAGGATACCAAGAGACCCAGTACTTC
CDR3 protein: CASSIGGGYQETQYF

J gene: TRBJ1-1
D gene: NA
clone size: NA
V gene: TRBV23-1
CDR3 DNA: TGCGCCAGCCGTCAAGCCCGCGGGGATCACCACCCTCCTGAAGCTTTCTTT
CDR3 protein: CASRQARGDHHPPEAFF

J gene: TRBJ1-1
D gene: NA
clone size: NA
V gene: TRBV10-3
CDR3 DNA: TGTGCCACCGGGACACCAAACACTGAAGCTTTCTTT
CDR3 protein: CATGTPNTEAFF

J gene: TRBJ1-1
D gene: TRBD1
clone size: once
V gene: TRBV18
CDR3 DNA: TGTGCCAGCTCACCGTCCCGGGACAGGGGGAACACTGAAGCTTTCTTT
CDR3 protein: CASSPSRDRGNTEAFF

J gene: TRBJ1-1
D gene: NA
clone size: NA
V gene: TRBV5-4
CDR3 DNA: TGTGCCAGCAGCCCCAGGGGACCCACTGAAGCTTTCTTT
CDR3 protein: CASSPRGPTEAFF

J gene: TRBJ1-5
D gene: NA
clone size: NA
V gene: TRBV6-5
CDR3 DNA: TGTGCCAGCAGTTACGAAAGCCAGCCCCAGCATTTT
CDR3 protein: CASSYESQPQHF

J gene: TRBJ1-6
D gene: TRBD1
clone size: NA
V gene: TRBV5-6
CDR3 DNA: TGTGCCAGCAGCCCCGGGACAGGGAGCTCCAATTCACCCCTCCACTTT
CDR3 protein: CASSPGTGSSNSPLHF

J gene: TRBJ1-2
D gene: NA
clone size: NA
V gene: TRBV14
CDR3 DNA: TGTGCCAGCAGCCAAGATTTGAGCAGGGATGGCTATGGCTACACCTTC
CDR3 protein: CASSQDLSRDGYGYTF

J gene: TRBJ2-3
D gene: TRBD1
clone size: NA
V gene: TRBV5-1
CDR3 DNA: TGCGCCAGCAGGCAAGGGGGCGCCGCAGATACGCAGTATTTT
CDR3 protein: CASRQGGAADTQYF

J gene: TRBJ1-5
D gene: NA
clone size: NA
V gene: TRBV3-1/TRBV3-2
CDR3 DNA: TGTGCCAGCAGCCAAGGGGCCTTCAATCAGCCCCAGCATTTT
CDR3 protein: CASSQGAFNQPQHF

J gene: TRBJ1-4
D gene: NA
clone size: once
V gene: TRBV6-5
CDR3 DNA: TGTGCCACCTTTTCCCGGACAACTGGGGAAAAACTGTTTTTT
CDR3 protein: CATFSRTTGEKLFF